Listed here are 3 T cell receptor beta chains from one sample, sequenced in a study of cytomegalovirus exposure and HLA in healthy donors. Sequenced by immunoSEQ multiplex PCR; TCRdb stores in-frame clones only, minus some. In the table there are some 170,000 clones, 86% of which are singletons. The sequenced material came from PBMCs. The source is a woman aged 18-29 years in good health and CMV-seronegative.

The genes are TRBV6-5 and TRBJ1-2, with D possibly being TRBD1 (5 bases). V was shortened by 8 bases and J by 6 bases, with 19 bases between the two germline ends. The CDR3 has 14 amino acids. Germline CDR1 is MNHEY and CDR2 is SVGAGI. The CDR3 sequence is CASRTGGRDDGYTF. CDR3 coding DNA: TGTGCCAGCCGGACTGGGGGGAGGGACGATGGCTACACCTTC.

This clone was seen repeatedly, ten times or more. J is TRBJ2-7 and V is TRBV7-9, with TRBD1 matching over 10 bases. After removal of 4 bases from V and 3 bases from J, the junction contained 3 bases not matched to a gene. This CDR3 has 14 amino acids. In germline, CDR1 is SEHNR, CDR2 FQNEAQ (reference sequence). CDR3 sequence (DNA): TGTGCCAGCAGCTCCCGGACAGGGGGCTACGAGCAGTACTTC. Translating it yields CASSSRTGGYEQYF.

The V and J genes are TRBV29-1 and TRBJ2-7, with 7 nucleotides matching TRBD1. Germline values: CDR1 SQVTM, CDR2 ANQGSEA. J lost 5 bases, V lost 4 bases, and 5 bases had no gene match. The CDR3 is made up of 12 amino acids. CDR3 sequence (DNA): TGCAGCGTTGTACAGGGGCAGCACGAGCAGTACTTC. Protein sequence: CSVVQGQHEQYF.